Listed below are T cell receptor beta chains from one sample, sequenced in a study of OX40 agonist ivuxolimab in advanced cancers. Assay: immunoSEQ multiplex PCR; the TCRdb copy retains only in-frame clones and omits some. The sample includes under 100,000 clones, approximately 80% of them seen just once. The input for sequencing was CD4+ or CD8+ T cells sorted from blood, taken in a trial of the OX40 agonist ivuxolimab. These receptors all stem from an adult with an advanced solid tumor such as melanoma, head and neck, liver or kidney cancer. Both conserved end residues are part of each CDR3. The order of the fields is CDR3 protein, CDR3 DNA, CDR3 length, V gene, clone size, D gene, J gene. The D gene is left open where the match is weak. Clone size appears in some rows only: once, few, many, or a class for an expanded clone.

CAISEGQAFYEQYF,TGTGCCATCAGTGAGGGACAGGCCTTCTACGAGCAGTACTTC,14,TRBV10-3,.,TRBD1,TRBJ2-7
CASSPTSTSSGRTYEQYF,TGCGCCAGCAGCCCAACATCGACTAGCAGCGGGAGGACGTACGAGCAGTACTTC,18,TRBV4-1,few,TRBD2,TRBJ2-7
CASSLEQGRMQYF,TGTGCCAGCAGCTTAGAACAGGGTAGGATGCAGTATTTT,13,TRBV7-9,.,.,TRBJ2-3
CAWSVGGYTF,TGTGCCTGGAGTGTTGGTGGCTACACCTTC,10,TRBV30,.,.,TRBJ1-2
CASSFGGQYNSPLHF,TGTGCCAGCAGCTTCGGAGGACAGTATAATTCACCCCTCCACTTT,15,TRBV7-6,.,.,TRBJ1-6
CASSPEGGRTDTQYF,TGTGCCAGCTCACCCGAGGGGGGCCGCACAGATACGCAGTATTTT,15,TRBV18,.,.,TRBJ2-3
CASSRRENTGELFF,TGTGCCAGCAGCCGAAGGGAGAACACCGGGGAGCTGTTTTTT,14,TRBV11-2,.,.,TRBJ2-2
CASSLSISSYEQYF,TGTGCCAGCAGCTTATCTATTTCATCCTACGAGCAGTACTTC,14,TRBV7-9,.,.,TRBJ2-7
CASSPPGPRRETQYF,TGTGCCAGCTCACCACCCGGCCCTAGGAGGGAGACCCAGTACTTC,15,TRBV18,.,.,TRBJ2-5
CARAGRNNEQFF,TGTGCCCGGGCGGGGCGTAACAATGAGCAGTTCTTC,12,TRBV25-1,once,.,TRBJ2-1
CASSFSNSSYNSPLHF,TGTGCCAGCAGCTTCAGTAACAGCTCCTATAATTCACCCCTCCACTTT,16,TRBV5-4,few,.,TRBJ1-6
CASSRENTGELFF,TGTGCCAGCAGTCGGGAAAACACCGGGGAGCTGTTTTTT,13,TRBV2,once,.,TRBJ2-2
CASSLDRGAPLHF,TGTGCCAGCAGTTTAGACAGGGGGGCCCCCCTCCATTTT,13,TRBV11-2,.,TRBD1,TRBJ1-5
CASSDSPGKYNSPLHF,TGTGCCAGCAGTGACTCGCCAGGGAAGTATAATTCACCCCTCCACTTT,16,TRBV2,once,.,TRBJ1-6
CASSRATGGTDTQYF,TGTGCCAGCAGCAGGGCGACAGGGGGCACAGATACGCAGTATTTT,15,TRBV2,many,TRBD1,TRBJ2-3
CASRAAGVYEKLFF,TGTGCCAGCAGGGCGGCAGGAGTTTATGAAAAACTGTTTTTT,14,TRBV6-1,.,.,TRBJ1-4
CASSVVGQVNNEQFF,TGTGCCAGCAGCGTAGTTGGACAGGTCAACAATGAGCAGTTCTTC,15,TRBV9,.,TRBD1,TRBJ2-1
CASRVQRNYGYTF,TGTGCCAGTAGGGTACAGAGGAACTATGGCTACACCTTC,13,TRBV19,.,.,TRBJ1-2
CASSSLAGGAGGYEQYF,TGTGCCAGCAGCTCTCTAGCGGGGGGCGCCGGTGGCTACGAGCAGTACTTC,17,TRBV11-2,few,TRBD2,TRBJ2-7
CASSPSGGRASYEQYF,TGCGCCAGCAGCCCCTCAGGGGGCCGGGCGTCCTACGAGCAGTACTTC,16,TRBV4-1,.,TRBD1,TRBJ2-7
CASYPGHPNTGELFF,TGTGCCAGCTACCCGGGCCACCCGAACACCGGGGAGCTGTTTTTT,15,TRBV18,.,.,TRBJ2-2
CASSSGRLLEQYF,TGTGCCAGCAGCTCGGGACGGTTGTTGGAGCAGTACTTC,13,TRBV7-2,.,.,TRBJ2-7
CASSSVTADYGYTF,TGTGCCAGCAGTTCTGTGACAGCTGACTATGGCTACACCTTC,14,TRBV28,.,.,TRBJ1-2
CASSQVGGRKREAVGELFF,TGCGCCAGCAGCCAAGTGGGGGGTCGGAAGCGGGAGGCGGTCGGGGAGCTGTTTTTT,19,TRBV4-1,.,TRBD2,TRBJ2-2
CASSYSGTSGYEQYF,TGTGCCAGCAGTTACTCAGGGACTAGCGGCTACGAGCAGTACTTC,15,TRBV6-5,few,TRBD2,TRBJ2-7
CASSLIPGQGDYEQYF,TGCGCCAGCAGCTTGATACCGGGACAGGGGGACTACGAGCAGTACTTC,16,TRBV5-1,.,TRBD1,TRBJ2-7
CASRENTGELFF,TGTGCCAGCAGGGAGAACACCGGGGAGCTGTTTTTT,12,TRBV7-9,.,.,TRBJ2-2
CASSLQGARSNQPQHF,TGTGCCAGCAGCCTACAGGGGGCTAGAAGCAATCAGCCCCAGCATTTT,16,TRBV2,.,TRBD1,TRBJ1-5
CASSVSFQGGNNEQFF,TGTGCCAGCAGCGTAAGTTTCCAGGGGGGGAACAATGAGCAGTTCTTC,16,TRBV9,.,.,TRBJ2-1
CASSAHGGAETGELFF,TGTGCCAGCAGTGCCCACGGGGGCGCGGAGACCGGGGAGCTGTTTTTT,16,TRBV28,once,.,TRBJ2-2
CASSLAPTGGTKNTIYF,TGTGCCAGCAGCTTGGCCCCGACAGGCGGGACTAAAAACACCATATATTTT,17,TRBV5-4,many,.,TRBJ1-3
CASRYRGQGRIYQPQHF,TGTGCCAGCAGATACCGCGGACAGGGGAGAATCTATCAGCCCCAGCATTTT,17,TRBV28,.,TRBD1,TRBJ1-5
CASSLGLPNHEQYF,TGTGCCAGCAGCTTAGGACTCCCGAACCACGAGCAGTACTTC,14,TRBV5-5,.,.,TRBJ2-7
CASSLLTGSYGYTF,TGTGCCAGCAGCTTACTGACCGGGTCCTATGGCTACACCTTC,14,TRBV7-8,.,.,TRBJ1-2
CASSFFTDTQYF,TGTGCCAGCAGTTTTTTCACAGATACGCAGTATTTT,12,TRBV28,.,.,TRBJ2-3
CASSELGQREGLLAKNIQYF,TGCGCCAGCAGTGAGTTGGGACAGCGGGAGGGCCTTTTAGCCAAAAACATTCAGTACTTC,20,TRBV10-1,.,TRBD2,TRBJ2-4
CASSSLTTKVEETQYF,TGTGCCAGCAGTTCGCTAACCACTAAGGTGGAAGAGACCCAGTACTTC,16,TRBV27,.,.,TRBJ2-5